This T cell receptor beta chain appears in the sequencing data of a study of T-cell reconstitution after alpha-beta-depleted transplantation in children. Study-level findings and limits: After one year, T-cell counts and TCRbeta diversity mostly came from new T cells. Diversity of TCRbeta at day 60 was high in some patients, arising from surviving recipient T cells and thymic progenitors. Reportedly, roughly two months post-transplant, alpha-beta T cells arose from several hundred expanded graft clones.

V gave up 2 bases and J gave up 15 bases; unmatched junction bases: 3. The germline V gene encodes CDR1 SGHTA and CDR2 FQGNSA. The CDR3 runs 11 residues. This clonotype was picked up many times. Its antigen is not identified. Preparation of the TCRbeta library used unique molecular identifiers. TCRdb recomputed calls from the PCR reads with MiXCR, one row per CDR3 protein. The data hold approximately 230,000 distinct CDR3 sequences, with 20% to 30% observed a single time. Source: PBMCs, mostly from graft donor cells, taken 360 days after TCRalphabeta/CD19-depleted stem cell transplant. This TCR was sampled from a female patient aged 2-10 years who had a stem cell transplant for congenital amegakaryocytic thrombocytopenia, so the T cells may come from the graft donor. The J gene is TRBJ2-1, the V gene TRBV7-2, with 8 bases matching TRBD2. The CDR3 DNA reads as TGTGCCAGCAGCTTATGGACTAGCATGTTCTTC. Its protein product is CASSLWTSMFF.